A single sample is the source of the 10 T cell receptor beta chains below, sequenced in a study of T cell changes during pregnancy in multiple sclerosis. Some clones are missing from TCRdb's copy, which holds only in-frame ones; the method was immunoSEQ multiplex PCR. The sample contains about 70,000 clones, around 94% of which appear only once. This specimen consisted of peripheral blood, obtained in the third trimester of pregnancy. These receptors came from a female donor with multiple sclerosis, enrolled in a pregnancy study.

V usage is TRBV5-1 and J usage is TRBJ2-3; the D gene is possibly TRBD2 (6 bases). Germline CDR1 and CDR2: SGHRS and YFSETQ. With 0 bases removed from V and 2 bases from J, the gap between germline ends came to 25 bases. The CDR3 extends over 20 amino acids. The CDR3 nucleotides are TGCGCCAGCAGCTTGGCCCGGGCCAGCGGCGGCGGGGCCCTCACAGATACGCAGTATTTT. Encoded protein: CASSLARASGGGALTDTQYF.

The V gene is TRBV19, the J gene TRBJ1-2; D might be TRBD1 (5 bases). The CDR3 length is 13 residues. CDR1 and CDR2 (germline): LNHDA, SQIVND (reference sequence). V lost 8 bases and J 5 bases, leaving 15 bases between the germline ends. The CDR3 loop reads CASGRGVPYGYTF. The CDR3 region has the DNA TGTGCCAGTGGGAGGGGAGTACCTTATGGCTACACCTTC.

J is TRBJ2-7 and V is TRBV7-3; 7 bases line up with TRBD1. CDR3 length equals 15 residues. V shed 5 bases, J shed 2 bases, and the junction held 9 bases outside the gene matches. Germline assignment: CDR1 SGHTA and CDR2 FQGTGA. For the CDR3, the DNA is TGTGCCAGCAGCCGAACAGGGGCCCCTCCCTACGAGCAGTACTTC. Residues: CASSRTGAPPYEQYF. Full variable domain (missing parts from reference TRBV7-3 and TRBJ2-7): GAGVSQTPSNKVTEKGKYVELRCDPISGHTALYWYRQSLGQGPEFLIYFQGTGAADDSGLPNDRFFAVRPEGSVSTLKIQRTERGDSAVYLCASSRTGAPPYEQYFGPGTRLTVT.

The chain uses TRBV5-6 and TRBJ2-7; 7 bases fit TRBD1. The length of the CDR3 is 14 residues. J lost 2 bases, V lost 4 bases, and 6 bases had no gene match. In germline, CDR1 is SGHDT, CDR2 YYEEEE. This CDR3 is CASSRDSRTYEQYF. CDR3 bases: TGTGCCAGCAGCCGGGACAGTCGGACCTACGAGCAGTACTTC.

Here the CDR3 DNA reads TGTGCCTGGAGAGCCACAGGGGTCCACGAGCAGTACTTC. Translated: CAWRATGVHEQYF. This chain connects TRBV30 to TRBJ2-5; 7 positions agree with TRBD1. The J call may be faulty, since TRBJ2-7 better matches the DNA end. The germline gives CDR1 GTSNPN, CDR2 SVGIG (reference sequence). This CDR3 region has 13 residues.

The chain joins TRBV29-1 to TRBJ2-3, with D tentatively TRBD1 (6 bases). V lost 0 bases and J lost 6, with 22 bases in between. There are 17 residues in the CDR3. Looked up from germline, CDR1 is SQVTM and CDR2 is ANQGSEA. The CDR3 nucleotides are TGCAGCGTTGAAGATTTGTTAGCTAGCTCTGGGGGCGATACGCAGTATTTT. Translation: CSVEDLLASSGGDTQYF.

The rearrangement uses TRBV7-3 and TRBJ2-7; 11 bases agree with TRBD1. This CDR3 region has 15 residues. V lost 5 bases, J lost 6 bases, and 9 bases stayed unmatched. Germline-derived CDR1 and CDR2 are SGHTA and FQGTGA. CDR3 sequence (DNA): TGTGCCAGCAGCATTCAGGGACAGGGGGTCGGCGAGCAGTACTTC. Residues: CASSIQGQGVGEQYF.

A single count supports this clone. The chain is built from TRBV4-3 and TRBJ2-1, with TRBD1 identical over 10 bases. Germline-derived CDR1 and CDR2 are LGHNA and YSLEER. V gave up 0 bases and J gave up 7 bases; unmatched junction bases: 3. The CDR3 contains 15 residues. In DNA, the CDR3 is TGCGCCAGCAGCCAAGAGACAGGGGGCTATAATGAGCAGTTCTTC. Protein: CASSQETGGYNEQFF.

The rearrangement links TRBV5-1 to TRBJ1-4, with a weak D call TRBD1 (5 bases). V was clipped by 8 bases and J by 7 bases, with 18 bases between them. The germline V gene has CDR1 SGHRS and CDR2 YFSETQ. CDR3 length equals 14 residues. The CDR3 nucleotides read TGCGCCAGTCGTCCCGGGGGGGTTAGTGAAAAACTGTTTTTT. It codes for CASRPGGVSEKLFF. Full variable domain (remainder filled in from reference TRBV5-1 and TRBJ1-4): KAGVTQTPRYLIKTRGQQVTLSCSPISGHRSVSWYQQTPGQGLQFLFEYFSETQRNKGNFPGRFSGRQFSNSRSEMNVSTLELGDSALYLCASRPGGVSEKLFFGSGTQLSVL.

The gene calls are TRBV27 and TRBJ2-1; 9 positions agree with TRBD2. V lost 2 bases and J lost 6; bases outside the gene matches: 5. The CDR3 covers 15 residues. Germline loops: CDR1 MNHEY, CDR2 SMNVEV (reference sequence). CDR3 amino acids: CASSLVAGGPNEQFF. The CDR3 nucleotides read TGTGCCAGCAGTTTAGTGGCGGGGGGGCCCAATGAGCAGTTCTTC.